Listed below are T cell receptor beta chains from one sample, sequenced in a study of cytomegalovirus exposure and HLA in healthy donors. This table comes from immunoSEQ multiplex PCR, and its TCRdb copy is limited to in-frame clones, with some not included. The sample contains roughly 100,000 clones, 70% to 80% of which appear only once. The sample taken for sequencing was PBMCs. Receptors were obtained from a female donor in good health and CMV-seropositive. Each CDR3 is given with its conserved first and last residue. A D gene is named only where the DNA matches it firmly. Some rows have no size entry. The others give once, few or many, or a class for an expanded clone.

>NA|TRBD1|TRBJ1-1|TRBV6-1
CASRGQGDTEAFF
TGTGCCAGCCGCGGACAGGGTGACACTGAAGCTTTCTTT
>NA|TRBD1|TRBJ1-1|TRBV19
CASSIPKLRDRGRKPTEAFF
TGTGCCAGTAGTATCCCCAAACTCCGGGACAGGGGGCGCAAACCAACTGAAGCTTTCTTT
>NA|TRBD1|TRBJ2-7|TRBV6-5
CASSQEDRGLYEQYF
TGTGCCAGCAGCCAGGAGGACAGGGGACTCTACGAGCAGTACTTC
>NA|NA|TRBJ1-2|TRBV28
CASSRSVYTF
TGTGCCAGCAGCAGGTCCGTCTACACCTTC
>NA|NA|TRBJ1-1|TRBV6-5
CASLETSGAAFF
TGTGCCAGCCTCGAAACGTCAGGTGCAGCTTTCTTT
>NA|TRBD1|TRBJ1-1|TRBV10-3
CAISEGTGGTEAFF
TGTGCCATCAGTGAGGGGACAGGAGGTACTGAAGCTTTCTTT
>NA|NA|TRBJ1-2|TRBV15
CATSRVTGHYGYTF
TGTGCCACCAGCAGAGTCACAGGGCACTATGGCTACACCTTC
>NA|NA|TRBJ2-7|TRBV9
CASSVAMDTAYEQYF
TGTGCCAGCAGCGTAGCTATGGACACCGCCTACGAGCAGTACTTC
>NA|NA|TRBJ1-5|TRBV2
CASREGDINQPQHF
TGTGCCAGCAGAGAGGGGGATATAAATCAGCCCCAGCATTTT
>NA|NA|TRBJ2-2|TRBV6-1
CASILGAANTGELFF
TGTGCCAGCATATTGGGGGCCGCGAACACCGGGGAGCTGTTTTTT
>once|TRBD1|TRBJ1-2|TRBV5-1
CASSESGTADGYTF
TGCGCCAGCAGCGAATCCGGGACAGCGGATGGCTACACCTTC
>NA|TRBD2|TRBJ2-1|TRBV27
CASSRQRGTTYNEQFF
TGTGCCAGCAGCCGCCAGCGGGGGACGACCTACAATGAGCAGTTCTTC
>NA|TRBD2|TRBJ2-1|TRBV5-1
CASSWWREGGDEQFF
TGCGCCAGCAGCTGGTGGCGGGAGGGCGGCGATGAGCAGTTCTTC
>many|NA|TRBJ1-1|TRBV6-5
CASSYSEAGRDTEAFF
TGTGCCAGCAGTTACTCAGAGGCAGGGAGGGACACTGAAGCTTTCTTT
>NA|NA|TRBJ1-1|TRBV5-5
CASSLAGGQANTEAFF
TGTGCCAGCAGCTTGGCCGGGGGGCAGGCGAACACTGAAGCTTTCTTT
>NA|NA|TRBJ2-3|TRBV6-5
CASRDLAGSTDTQYF
TGTGCCAGCAGGGACTTGGCGGGGAGCACAGATACGCAGTATTTT
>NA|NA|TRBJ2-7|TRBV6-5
CASRNGSFYSYEQYF
TGTGCCAGCAGAAACGGTAGCTTCTACTCCTACGAGCAGTACTTC
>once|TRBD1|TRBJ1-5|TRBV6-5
CASRKDRGNQPQHF
TGTGCCAGCAGAAAGGACAGGGGAAATCAGCCCCAGCATTTT
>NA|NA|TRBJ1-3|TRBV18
CASSPAVSGNTIYF
TGTGCCAGCTCACCAGCAGTCTCTGGAAACACCATATATTTT
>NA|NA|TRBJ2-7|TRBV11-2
CASSWRITGTPYEQYF
TGTGCCAGCAGCTGGAGGATAACCGGGACACCTTACGAGCAGTACTTC
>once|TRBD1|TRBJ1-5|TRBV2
CASSSQGVPGAQHF
TGTGCCAGCAGTTCTCAGGGGGTACCTGGAGCCCAGCATTTT
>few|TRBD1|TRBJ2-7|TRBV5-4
CASSSPRDSAEQYF
TGTGCCAGCAGCTCACCCCGGGACAGCGCCGAGCAGTACTTC
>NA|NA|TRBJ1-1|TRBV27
CASSFSGYTEAFF
TGTGCCAGCAGTTTCTCGGGGTACACTGAAGCTTTCTTT
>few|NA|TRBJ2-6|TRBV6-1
CASSEVQGTGANVLTF
TGTGCCAGCAGTGAAGTCCAGGGGACTGGGGCCAACGTCCTGACTTTC
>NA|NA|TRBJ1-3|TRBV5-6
CASSSAGAGNTIYF
TGTGCCAGCAGCTCGGCCGGAGCTGGAAACACCATATATTTT
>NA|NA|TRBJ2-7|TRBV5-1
CASSNTIYEQYF
TGCGCCAGCAGCAACACTATCTACGAGCAGTACTTC
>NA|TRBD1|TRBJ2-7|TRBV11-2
CASSPRGPEAFEQYF
TGTGCCAGCAGCCCTAGGGGGCCGGAGGCTTTCGAGCAGTACTTC
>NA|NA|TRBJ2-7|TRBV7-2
CASSPAYGSSYEQYF
TGTGCCAGCAGCCCGGCATACGGGTCCTCGTACGAGCAGTACTTC
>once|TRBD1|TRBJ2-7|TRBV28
CASSFADRAYEQYF
TGTGCCAGCAGTTTCGCGGACAGGGCCTACGAGCAGTACTTC
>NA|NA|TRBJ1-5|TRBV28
CASSLLTGYQPQHF
TGTGCCAGCAGTTTACTAACAGGCTATCAGCCCCAGCATTTT
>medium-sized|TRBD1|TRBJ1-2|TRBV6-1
CASSTGQGAYGYTF
TGTGCCAGCAGTACGGGACAGGGGGCCTATGGCTACACCTTC
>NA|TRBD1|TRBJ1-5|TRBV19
CASTTIGDRGVWGNQPQHF
TGTGCCAGTACCACCATAGGGGACAGGGGCGTATGGGGCAATCAGCCCCAGCATTTT